The sequence of this TCR beta chain was determined in a study of T-cell reconstitution after alpha-beta-depleted transplantation in children. Using unique molecular identifiers, the investigators prepared the TCRbeta library. TCRdb passed the PCR reads through MiXCR, listing each CDR3 protein once. Here the sample spans about 540,000 distinct CDR3 sequences, about a sixth being singletons. This CDR3 spans 15 amino acids. V gave up 2 bases and J gave up 2 bases, with 12 bases separating them. The sequenced sample was PBMCs from the stem cell graft donor, obtained from the stem cell graft. V gene TRBV12-3 or TRBV12-4 combines with J gene TRBJ1-2; TRBD1 is a possible D gene (6 bases). The clonotype originates from a human donor who donated a stem cell graft to a child with acute lymphoblastic leukemia. CDR3 bases: TGTGCCAGCAGTTTATTCCCAGGGGACAACTATGGCTACACCTTC. Encoded protein: CASSLFPGDNYGYTF.